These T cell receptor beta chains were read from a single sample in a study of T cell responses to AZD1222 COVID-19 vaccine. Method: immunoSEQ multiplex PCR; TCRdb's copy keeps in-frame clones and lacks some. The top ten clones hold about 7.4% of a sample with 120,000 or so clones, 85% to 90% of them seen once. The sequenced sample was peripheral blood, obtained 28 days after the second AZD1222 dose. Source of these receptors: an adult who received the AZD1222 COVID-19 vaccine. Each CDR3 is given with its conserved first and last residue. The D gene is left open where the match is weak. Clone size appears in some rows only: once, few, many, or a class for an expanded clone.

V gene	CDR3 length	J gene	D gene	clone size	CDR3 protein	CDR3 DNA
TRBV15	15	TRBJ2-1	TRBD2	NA	CATRPTSDSYNEQFF	TGTGCCACCAGACCGACTAGCGACTCCTACAATGAGCAGTTCTTC
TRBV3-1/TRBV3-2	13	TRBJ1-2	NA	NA	CASSPFPSYGYTF	TGTGCCAGCAGTCCCTTTCCGAGCTATGGCTACACCTTC
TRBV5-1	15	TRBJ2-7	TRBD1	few	CASSLGQGHNYEQYF	TGCGCCAGCAGCTTGGGACAGGGGCATAACTACGAGCAGTACTTC
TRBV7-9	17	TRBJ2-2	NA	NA	CASIPRARDGSTGELFF	TGTGCCAGCATACCGAGAGCCCGTGATGGGTCCACCGGGGAGCTGTTTTTT
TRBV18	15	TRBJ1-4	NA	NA	CASSPPGRGNEKLFF	TGTGCCAGCTCACCACCGGGAAGGGGGAACGAAAAACTGTTTTTT
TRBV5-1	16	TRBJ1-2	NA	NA	CASSPNVGAYLGGYTF	TGCGCCAGCAGCCCCAATGTGGGGGCCTACCTTGGTGGCTACACCTTC
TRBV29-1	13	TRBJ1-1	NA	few	CSVDPEMNTEAFF	TGCAGCGTTGATCCAGAGATGAACACTGAAGCTTTCTTT
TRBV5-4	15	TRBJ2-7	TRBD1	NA	CASSLALGTGLEQYF	TGTGCCAGCAGCTTGGCCCTCGGGACAGGGCTAGAGCAGTACTTC
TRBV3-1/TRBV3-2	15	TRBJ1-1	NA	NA	CASSPTGGQGTEAFF	TGTGCCAGCAGCCCCACTGGCGGCCAGGGGACTGAAGCTTTCTTT
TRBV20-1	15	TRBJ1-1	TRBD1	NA	CSASVRGRPDTEAFF	TGCAGTGCTAGTGTCAGGGGGCGTCCGGACACTGAAGCTTTCTTT
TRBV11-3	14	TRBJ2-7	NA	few	CASSLGVSDYEQYF	TGTGCCAGCAGCTTAGGTGTCAGTGACTACGAGCAGTACTTC
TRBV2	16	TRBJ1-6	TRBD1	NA	CASSARQGRANSPLHF	TGTGCCAGCAGTGCCCGACAGGGACGGGCTAATTCACCCCTCCACTTT
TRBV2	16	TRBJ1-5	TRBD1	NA	CASSEAHRGGNQPQHF	TGTGCCAGCAGTGAAGCGCACAGGGGAGGGAATCAGCCCCAGCATTTT
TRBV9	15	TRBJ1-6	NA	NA	CASSVSQGNDSPLHF	TGTGCCAGCAGCGTCTCACAGGGTAATGATTCACCCCTCCACTTT
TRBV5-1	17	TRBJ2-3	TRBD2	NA	CASSLVASGRRSDTQYF	TGCGCCAGCAGCTTGGTGGCTAGCGGGAGGAGGTCAGATACGCAGTATTTT
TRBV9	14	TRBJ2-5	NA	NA	CASSHTPDEETQYF	TGTGCCAGCAGCCATACCCCTGACGAAGAGACCCAGTACTTC
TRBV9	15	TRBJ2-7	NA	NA	CASSATGTAFYEQYF	TGTGCCAGCAGCGCGACCGGGACGGCTTTCTACGAGCAGTACTTC
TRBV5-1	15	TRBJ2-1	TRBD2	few	CASSLEGTIFDEQFF	TGCGCCAGCAGCTTGGAGGGGACTATCTTCGATGAGCAGTTCTTC
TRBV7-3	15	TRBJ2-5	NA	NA	CASSPTEGAPETQYF	TGTGCCAGCAGCCCGACAGAGGGAGCTCCAGAGACCCAGTACTTC
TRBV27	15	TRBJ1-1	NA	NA	CASSLGTGPNTEAFF	TGTGCCAGCAGTTTAGGTACGGGACCTAACACTGAAGCTTTCTTT
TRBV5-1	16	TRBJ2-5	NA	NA	CASSLGDQVVQETQYF	TGCGCCAGCAGCTTGGGGGATCAAGTAGTCCAAGAGACCCAGTACTTC
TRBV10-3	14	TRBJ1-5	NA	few	CAISEPGTNQPQHF	TGTGCCATCAGTGAGCCAGGCACCAATCAGCCCCAGCATTTT
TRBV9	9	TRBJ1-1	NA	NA	CASSVVAFF	TGTGCCAGCAGCGTAGTAGCTTTCTTT
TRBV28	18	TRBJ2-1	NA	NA	CASSPSRGEGLRYNEQFF	TGTGCCAGCAGTCCATCGAGAGGAGAGGGACTTCGATACAATGAGCAGTTCTTC
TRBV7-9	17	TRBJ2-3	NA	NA	CASSFVFWAPSTDTQYF	TGTGCCAGCAGCTTCGTATTTTGGGCCCCTAGCACAGATACGCAGTATTTT
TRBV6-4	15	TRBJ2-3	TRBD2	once	CASSVLAGEGDTQYF	TGTGCCAGCAGTGTCCTAGCGGGAGAAGGGGATACGCAGTATTTT
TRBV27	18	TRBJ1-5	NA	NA	CASSLEGGNWGSNQPQHF	TGTGCCAGCAGTTTAGAAGGGGGGAATTGGGGTAGCAATCAGCCCCAGCATTTT
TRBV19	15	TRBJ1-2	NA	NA	CASSHPGTGIYGYTF	TGTGCCAGTAGTCATCCCGGGACGGGAATCTATGGCTACACCTTC
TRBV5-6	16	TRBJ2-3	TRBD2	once	CASTSLPSGDSDTQYF	TGTGCGTCGACCTCCCTTCCTAGCGGGGATTCGGATACGCAGTATTTT
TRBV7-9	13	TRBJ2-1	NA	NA	CASSLSGTNEQFF	TGTGCCAGCAGCTTATCCGGTACGAATGAGCAGTTCTTC
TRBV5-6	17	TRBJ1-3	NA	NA	CASSLVTRGKGGNTIYF	TGTGCCAGCAGCTTGGTTACACGGGGAAAAGGCGGAAACACCATATATTTT
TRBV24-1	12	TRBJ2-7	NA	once	CATSEGGYEQYF	TGTGCCACCAGTGAAGGGGGCTACGAGCAGTACTTC
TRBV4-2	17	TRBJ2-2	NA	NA	CASSPVGRGKNTGELFF	TGTGCCAGCAGCCCGGTCGGTCGCGGGAAGAACACCGGGGAGCTGTTTTTT
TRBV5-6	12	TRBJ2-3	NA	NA	CASSLGVDTQYF	TGTGCCAGCAGCTTGGGGGTGGATACGCAGTATTTT
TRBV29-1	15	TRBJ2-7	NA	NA	CSVCAGAPTSYEQYF	TGCAGCGTCTGTGCCGGGGCCCCTACCTCCTACGAGCAGTACTTC
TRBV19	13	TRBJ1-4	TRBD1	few	CASSRTGNEKLFF	TGTGCCAGTAGTCGGACAGGGAATGAAAAACTGTTTTTT
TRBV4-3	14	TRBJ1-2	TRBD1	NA	CASSQKQGAGGYTF	TGCGCCAGCAGCCAAAAACAGGGGGCGGGAGGCTACACCTTC
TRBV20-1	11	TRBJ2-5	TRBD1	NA	CSAGQTETQYF	TGCAGTGCGGGACAGACAGAGACCCAGTACTTC
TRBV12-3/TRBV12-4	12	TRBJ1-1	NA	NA	CASSPQGIEAFF	TGTGCCAGCAGCCCTCAGGGTATTGAAGCTTTCTTT
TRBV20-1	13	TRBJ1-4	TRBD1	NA	CSASRTGGEKLFF	TGCAGTGCTAGTCGGACAGGGGGAGAAAAACTGTTTTTT
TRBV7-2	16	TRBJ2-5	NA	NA	CASSFVGWQGKETQYF	TGTGCCAGCAGCTTCGTCGGCTGGCAGGGGAAAGAGACCCAGTACTTC
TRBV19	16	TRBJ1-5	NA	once	CASSINWGVSNQPQHF	TGTGCCAGTAGTATAAACTGGGGAGTAAGCAATCAGCCCCAGCATTTT
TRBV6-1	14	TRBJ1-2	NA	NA	CASSEDREVWGYTF	TGTGCCAGCAGTGAAGACAGGGAGGTATGGGGCTACACCTTC